The source of this TCR beta chain is a study of shared clonotypes between healthy human individuals. Turning to the study itself: A couple of women and a few men aged 18 to 49 made up the donors. Study results and caveats: The naive CD4 repertoires of a few donors were compared, and approximately 5% of clonotypes were shared.

Replicate sorted-subset PCRs were loaded with around 0.2 ug DNA, approximately 31,000 T cell genomes. The repertoire was sequenced with immunoSEQ multiplex PCR; TCRdb's copy has only in-frame clones and lacks some. The sample includes around 2,100,000 clones, over 85% of them seen just once. As defined, naive CD8 cells were CD45RO-negative and positively selected for CCR7, with terminally differentiated effector memory CD45RA+ cells excluded. Concerning this clone: What it binds is not known.

This CDR3 spans 15 amino acids. Unmatched junction bases numbered 7, after V lost 8 bases and J lost 3 bases. Germline V gene lookup returns CDR1 MNHNS and CDR2 SASEGT. The TCR sequence derives from a man between 18 and 29 years old in good health. The chain has TRBV6-1 and TRBJ1-6, with 7 nucleotides matching TRBD1. The material sequenced was naive CD8+ T cells sorted from blood. CDR3 amino acids: CASWYSGGYNSPLHF. CDR3 coding DNA: TGTGCCAGCTGGTATTCAGGGGGCTATAATTCACCCCTCCACTTT.